This TCR beta chain was obtained from a study of blood T cell repertoires in COVID-19. Only in-frame clones appear in the TCRdb table, and some are missing; sequencing was by immunoSEQ multiplex PCR. This sample has some 210,000 clones, with around nine tenths found just once. This clonotype was sampled from a man in his sixties who had recovered from COVID-19. The sequenced sample was peripheral blood.

CDR3 in DNA: TGTGCCAGCAGTTGGGGAGGACTAGCGGGGGGGCATGAGCAGTTCTTC. Its translation: CASSWGGLAGGHEQFF. The chain uses TRBV6-5 and TRBJ2-1; 15 nucleotides agree with TRBD2. Unmatched junction bases numbered 6, after V lost 4 bases and J lost 8 bases. Germline-derived CDR1 and CDR2 are MNHEY and SVGAGI. The CDR3 has 16 residues.